The 5 T cell receptor beta chains in this list originate from one sample, sequenced in a study of blood T cells in healthy people across ages. Primers used in a second PCR of about 7 to 11 cycles were a sample-barcoded 5' primer and a J-beta primer mix. TCRdb independently ran MiXCR on the 5' RACE reads; one entry per CDR3 protein. Among nearly 800,000 distinct CDR3 sequences listed, 20% to 30% were seen once. A further study also used this sample, focusing on T cells of mothers and their children.

The source material was blood. Receptors were obtained from a boy between 5 and 17 years old in good health.

There are a few counts of this clonotype. The junction does not match germline at one end; this may be a read error. The chain carries TRBV6-5 and TRBJ2-5; TRBD2 is a possible D gene (5 bases). CDR3 length: 14 residues. Per germline, CDR1 MNHEY and CDR2 SVGAGI. DNA for the CDR3: TGTGCCAGCAGCTACTTTAATGGGGAGGAGACCCAGTACTTC. Its translation: CASSYFNGEETQYF.

The chain joins TRBV12-3 or TRBV12-4 to TRBJ2-5; the D gene is possibly TRBD1 (6 bases). Between the trimmed V and J ends, which lost 6 bases and 7 bases, there was a span of 21 bases. This CDR3 is 15 amino acids long. The CDR3 coding sequence is TGTGCCAGCAGCCCTATCCAGGGGCCGTGGGGGACCCAGTACTTC. As protein: CASSPIQGPWGTQYF.

The chain has TRBV7-9 and TRBJ2-4, with a weak D call TRBD1 (6 bases). This CDR3 is built from 17 residues. Germline CDR1 SEHNR, CDR2 FQNEAQ (reference sequence). Trimming took off 5 bases at V and 0 bases at J, with 17 bases between the two ends. CDR3 sequence reads: CASSAPGQLLAKNIQYF. CDR3 nucleotide sequence: TGTGCCAGCAGCGCACCAGGACAGTTACTAGCCAAAAACATTCAGTACTTC. The variable domain in full, with the rest retrieved from reference TRBV7-9 and TRBJ2-4, is DTGVSQNPRHKITKRGQNVTFRCDPISEHNRLYWYRQTLGQGPEFLTYFQNEAQLEKSRLLSDRFSAERPKGSFSTLEIQRTEQGDSAMYLCASSAPGQLLAKNIQYFGAGTRLSVL.

This clonotype was counted only a few times. The chain combines TRBV18 with TRBJ2-7, with 9 bases aligning to TRBD1. This CDR3 has 15 amino acids. After removal of 5 bases from V and 5 bases from J, the junction contained 10 bases not matched to a gene. Germline CDR1 and CDR2: KGHSH and LQKENI. The CDR3 is CASSYPGQGLNEQYF. CDR3 bases: TGTGCCAGCTCATACCCGGGACAGGGTTTGAACGAGCAGTACTTC.

This clonotype was detected a few times. The J gene is TRBJ2-7, the V gene TRBV7-9; D possibly matches TRBD1 or TRBD2 (5 bases each). Germline V gene sequence: CDR1 SEHNR, CDR2 FQNEAQ (reference sequence). Trimming stripped 5 bases from V and 2 bases from J, with 16 bases between. The CDR3 has 15 residues. CDR3 DNA sequence: TGTGCCAGCAGCCACACCGGGGCCCCAACCTACGAGCAGTACTTC. Encoded protein: CASSHTGAPTYEQYF.